One and the same sample provided the 23 T cell receptor beta chains below, sequenced in a study of CXCR3-negative and CXCR3-positive naive CD8 T cells. UMI-tagged TRB cDNA libraries were built via 5' RACE. TCRdb reanalyzed the 5' RACE reads and collapses them to one entry per CDR3 protein, without DNA. The table lists under 70,000 distinct CDR3 sequences. General study findings and limits: Naive cells with CXCR3 showed TRB CDR3s that were more hydrophobic than those in CXCR3-negative naive cells.

The antigens of these receptors remain unknown. Sequencing used naive CXCR3+ CD8+ T cells from blood. Sample subset: CD45RO-CCR7+CD27+CD95- naive CD8+ T cells expressing CXCR3 (TNR3+). These receptors all come from a human donor in good health. Some clones in this sample may be carry-over from other donors' samples.

The genes are TRBV5-1 and TRBJ1-2; TCRdb calls TRBD1, which cannot be checked without DNA. The CDR3 is made up of 17 amino acids. Germline values: CDR1 SGHRS, CDR2 YFSETQ. The CDR3 region is CASTARRDRGRDYGYTF.

The chain recombines TRBV2 with TRBJ2-7. CDR3 length: 15 residues. From germline, CDR1 is SNHLY and CDR2 FYNNEI. The CDR3 spells CASSGAAGGSYEQYF. Full variable domain (remainder filled in from reference TRBV2 and TRBJ2-7): EPEVTQTPSHQVTQMGQEVILRCVPISNHLYFYWYRQILGQKVEFLVSFYNNEISEKSEIFDDQFSVERPDGSNFTLKIRSTKLEDSAMYFCASSGAAGGSYEQYFGPGTRLTVT.

The genes are TRBV6-6 and TRBJ2-7; as DNA is missing, the TRBD2 call by TCRdb cannot be tested. CDR1 is MNHNY, CDR2 SVGAGI, per germline (reference sequence). This CDR3 region has 15 residues. CDR3 region: CASSRTSGGNYEQYF.

The J gene is TRBJ1-2, the V gene TRBV29-1. Germline loops: CDR1 SQVTM, CDR2 ANQGSEA. The CDR3 contains 12 residues. The CDR3 sequence is CSVTIGSDGYTF.

The chain is built from TRBV9 and TRBJ2-1; TCRdb's D call, TRBD2, is unchecked because there is no DNA. CDR3 size: 13 residues. Germline values: CDR1 SGDLS, CDR2 YYNGEE. The chain's CDR3 is CASNLAPDNEQFF.

The chain joins TRBV14 to TRBJ2-7. Per germline, CDR1 SGHDN and CDR2 FVKESK. There are 13 residues in the CDR3. The CDR3 reads CATSGDRWYEQYF.

The V call is TRBV6-2 or TRBV6-3, the J call TRBJ2-6; TCRdb calls TRBD1, which cannot be checked without DNA. CDR1 and CDR2 (germline): MNHEY, SVGEGT. The CDR3 has 17 amino acids. The CDR3 reads CASFFDRSSSGANVLTF.

J is TRBJ2-3 and V is TRBV29-1; no DNA is available, so the TRBD2 call from TCRdb remains unchecked. Germline CDR1 SQVTM, CDR2 ANQGSEA. The CDR3 has 16 amino acids. The CDR3 spells CSVGGAGLDWTDTQYF.

The chain uses TRBV29-1 and TRBJ2-7; lacking DNA, the TRBD2 call made by TCRdb goes unchecked. The germline CDR1 and CDR2 sequences are SQVTM and ANQGSEA. The CDR3 totals 14 residues. This CDR3 is CSVVDLSGSYEQYF.

The rearrangement links TRBV29-1 to TRBJ1-2; the TCRdb D gene call, TRBD1, has no DNA to confirm it. Germline V lookup: CDR1 SQVTM, CDR2 ANQGSEA. The CDR3 runs 14 residues. The chain's CDR3 is CSVAQSGPSYGYTF.

The V and J genes are TRBV29-1 and TRBJ2-3. CDR1 and CDR2 (germline): SQVTM, ANQGSEA. This CDR3 comprises 13 residues. The CDR3 spells CSGKVSYTDTQYF.

The chain has TRBV28 and TRBJ2-3; checking the TCRdb D call of TRBD1 is not possible without DNA. The CDR3 length is 16 residues. Per germline, CDR1 MDHEN and CDR2 SYDVKM. The CDR3: CASSFPRGPSTDTQYF. The complete variable domain, with remaining parts taken from reference TRBV28 and TRBJ2-3, reads DVKVTQSSRYLVKRTGEKVFLECVQDMDHENMFWYRQDPGLGLRLIYFSYDVKMKEKGDIPEGYSVSREKKERFSLILESASTNQTSMYLCASSFPRGPSTDTQYFGPGTRLTVL.

The V gene is TRBV29-1, the J gene TRBJ2-2; the TCRdb D gene call, TRBD1, has no DNA to confirm it. Germline values: CDR1 SQVTM, CDR2 ANQGSEA. CDR3 length: 15 residues. CDR3 sequence reads: CSVGPGTENTGELFF.

The genes are TRBV20-1 and TRBJ1-3. CDR3 length: 14 residues. The germline V gene encodes CDR1 DFQATT and CDR2 SNEGSKA (reference sequence). The CDR3: CSAKLDRSGNTIYF.

The CDR3 sequence: CASSWGTDNYEQYF. V usage is TRBV7-9 and J usage is TRBJ2-7; no DNA is available, so the TRBD1 call from TCRdb remains unchecked. Germline CDR1 and CDR2: SEHNR and FQNEAQ (reference sequence). The CDR3 has 14 residues.

The genes are TRBV20-1 and TRBJ2-1; TCRdb outputs TRBD2, but without DNA this stays unchecked. CDR1 and CDR2 (germline): DFQATT, SNEGSKA (reference sequence). CDR3 length equals 15 residues. CDR3 amino acids: CSAKGLAGGRYEQFF.

This chain connects TRBV3-1 to TRBJ2-7; as DNA is missing, the TRBD2 call by TCRdb cannot be tested. Looked up from germline, CDR1 is LGHDT and CDR2 is YNNKEL (reference sequence). The CDR3 totals 19 residues. The CDR3: CASSQVHPVLAGGVYEQYF.

This chain links TRBV20-1 with TRBJ2-2; the TCRdb D gene call, TRBD2, has no DNA to confirm it. There are 14 residues in the CDR3. Germline CDR1 is DFQATT and CDR2 is SNEGSKA (reference sequence). This CDR3 reads CSARDRGEAGELFF.

The rearrangement joins TRBV13 to TRBJ2-1; TCRdb selects TRBD1, and the lack of DNA leaves this call unchecked. The CDR3 totals 13 residues. In germline, CDR1 is PRHDT, CDR2 FYEKMQ (reference sequence). This chain's CDR3 is CASSSGQVDEQFF.

V and J are TRBV9 and TRBJ2-7; TCRdb proposes TRBD1, but this gene call is untestable without DNA. The length of the CDR3 is 15 residues. Germline values: CDR1 SGDLS, CDR2 YYNGEE. This CDR3 is CASSVVGTGFYEQYF.

The chain couples TRBV7-3 to TRBJ2-1; TCRdb calls TRBD1, which cannot be checked without DNA. CDR3 size: 14 residues. Germline V gene data show CDR1 as SGHTA and CDR2 as FQGTGA. This CDR3 is CASSQGTGYNEQFF. The complete variable domain, with remaining parts taken from reference TRBV7-3 and TRBJ2-1, reads GAGVSQTPSNKVTEKGKYVELRCDPISGHTALYWYRQSLGQGPEFLIYFQGTGAADDSGLPNDRFFAVRPEGSVSTLKIQRTERGDSAVYLCASSQGTGYNEQFFGPGTRLTVL.

The gene calls are TRBV4-1 and TRBJ2-7. The CDR3 covers 14 residues. Looked up from germline, CDR1 is MGHRA and CDR2 is YSYEKL. CDR3 region: CASSQAPGALEQYF.

The rearrangement uses TRBV6-1 and TRBJ1-1. The CDR3 spans 14 residues. The V gene's germline CDR1 is MNHNS and CDR2 SASEGT. CDR3 sequence: CASSEAGYNTEAFF.